This T cell receptor (beta chain) was captured in a study of blood T cell repertoires in COVID-19. Study context: Acute and convalescent COVID-19 specimens originated in the United States, Italy and Spain.

Trimming at V came to 4 bases and at J to 1 base, leaving 5 bases not matched to a gene. This CDR3 has 15 residues. Germline loops: CDR1 SGDLS, CDR2 YYNGEE. Produced via immunoSEQ multiplex PCR; TCRdb's table is partial and in-frame only. The repertoire holds roughly 60,000 clones, with roughly 85% as singletons. Sequenced material: peripheral blood. The sequence was obtained from a human donor in a cohort sampled during active COVID-19. J is TRBJ2-3 and V is TRBV9; 8 nucleotides match TRBD1. CDR3 DNA: TGTGCCAGCAGCTGGAGGGGACAGGGCACAGATACGCAGTATTTT. This translates into CASSWRGQGTDTQYF.